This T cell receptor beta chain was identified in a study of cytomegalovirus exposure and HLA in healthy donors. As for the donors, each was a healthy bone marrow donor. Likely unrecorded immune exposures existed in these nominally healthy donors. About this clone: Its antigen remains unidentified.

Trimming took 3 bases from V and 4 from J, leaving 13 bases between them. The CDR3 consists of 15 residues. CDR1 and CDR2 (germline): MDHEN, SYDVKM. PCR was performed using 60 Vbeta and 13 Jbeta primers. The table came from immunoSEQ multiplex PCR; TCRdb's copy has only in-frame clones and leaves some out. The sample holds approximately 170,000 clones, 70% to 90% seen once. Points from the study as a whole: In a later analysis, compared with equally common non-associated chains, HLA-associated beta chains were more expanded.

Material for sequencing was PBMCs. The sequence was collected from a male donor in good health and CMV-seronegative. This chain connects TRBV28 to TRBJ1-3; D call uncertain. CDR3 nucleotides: TGTGCCAGCAGTTTCCCCTTGCCGAGGGGAAACACCATATATTTT. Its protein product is CASSFPLPRGNTIYF. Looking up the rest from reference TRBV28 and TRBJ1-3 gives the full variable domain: DVKVTQSSRYLVKRTGEKVFLECVQDMDHENMFWYRQDPGLGLRLIYFSYDVKMKEKGDIPEGYSVSREKKERFSLILESASTNQTSMYLCASSFPLPRGNTIYFGEGSWLTVV.